This TCR beta chain was captured by sequencing in a study of cytomegalovirus exposure and HLA in healthy donors. Study-wide points: Reported results showed that the classifier diagnosed cytomegalovirus status with high specificity and sensitivity. A later analysis found TCR association rates differed by HLA locus, highest for DRB1 and lowest for HLA-C.

Notes on this clone: Its antigen is not known.

Primers: 60 Vbeta forward and 13 Jbeta reverse. TCRdb keeps only in-frame clones here, not all; method: immunoSEQ multiplex PCR. The table has approximately 110,000 clones, roughly 70% seen once. CDR1 is MNHEY and CDR2 is SMNVEV in the germline V gene (reference sequence). The length of the CDR3 is 16 residues. V gave up 3 bases and J gave up 0 bases, with 13 bases separating them. The sequenced sample consisted of PBMCs. The chain is built from TRBV27 and TRBJ2-3; tentatively, D is TRBD1 (6 bases). This receptor was identified in a man aged 40-49 years in good health and CMV-seronegative. The CDR3 coding sequence is TGTGCCAGCAGTTTGACCGGGACACCAAGCACAGATACGCAGTATTTT. Its translation is CASSLTGTPSTDTQYF.